These T cell receptor beta chains were read from a single sample in a study of breast tumors, draining lymph nodes, adjacent tissues. In TCRdb, the multiplex PCR reads were re-called with MiXCR into one record per CDR3 protein. Of some 150,000 distinct CDR3 sequences listed, around 20% are singletons. The sample comprised axillary lymph node tissue. The source of these receptors is a female donor with breast cancer. Some clones in this sample may be carry-over from other donors' samples. Both conserved end residues are part of each CDR3. D genes are given only for firm matches. Clone size, where shown, is once, few, many, or a class for clones that have expanded.

J gene: TRBJ2-2; clone size: -; V gene: TRBV3-1; D gene: TRBD2; CDR3 protein: CASSRRLAGVPGELFF; CDR3 DNA: TGTGCCAGCAGCCGACGACTAGCGGGAGTTCCCGGGGAGCTGTTTTTT
J gene: TRBJ1-6; clone size: many; V gene: TRBV7-2; D gene: TRBD1; CDR3 protein: CASSLQGTGGNSPLHF; CDR3 DNA: TGTGCCAGCAGCTTACAAGGGACAGGGGGCAATTCACCCCTCCACTTT
J gene: TRBJ1-6; clone size: -; V gene: TRBV28; D gene: -; CDR3 protein: CASSLGGWNSPLHF; CDR3 DNA: TGTGCCAGCAGTTTGGGGGGGTGGAATTCACCCCTCCACTTT
J gene: TRBJ2-1; clone size: -; V gene: TRBV28; D gene: TRBD1; CDR3 protein: CASSLGGQGSEQFF; CDR3 DNA: TGTGCCAGCAGTTTAGGGGGACAGGGTAGTGAGCAGTTCTTC
J gene: TRBJ2-5; clone size: -; V gene: TRBV15; D gene: -; CDR3 protein: CAASRGVQETQYF; CDR3 DNA: TGTGCCGCCAGCCGGGGCGTCCAAGAGACCCAGTACTTC
J gene: TRBJ2-1; clone size: many; V gene: TRBV9; D gene: -; CDR3 protein: CASSARQNEQFF; CDR3 DNA: TGTGCCAGCAGCGCCAGACAGAATGAGCAGTTCTTC
J gene: TRBJ1-2; clone size: many; V gene: TRBV20-1; D gene: TRBD1; CDR3 protein: CSARPKQGAVYGYTF; CDR3 DNA: TGCAGTGCTAGACCCAAACAGGGGGCGGTCTATGGCTACACCTTC
J gene: TRBJ2-2; clone size: -; V gene: TRBV6-5; D gene: -; CDR3 protein: CASAVRQPSNTGELFF; CDR3 DNA: TGTGCCAGCGCAGTACGACAACCTTCGAACACCGGGGAGCTGTTTTTT
J gene: TRBJ2-2; clone size: many; V gene: TRBV7-9; D gene: -; CDR3 protein: CASSFNTGELFF; CDR3 DNA: TGTGCCAGCAGCTTCAACACCGGGGAGCTGTTTTTT
J gene: TRBJ2-5; clone size: few; V gene: TRBV3-1; D gene: TRBD2; CDR3 protein: CASSQGVLAGVLETQYF; CDR3 DNA: TGTGCCAGCAGCCAAGGGGTCCTAGCGGGAGTATTGGAGACCCAGTACTTC
J gene: TRBJ1-5; clone size: -; V gene: TRBV27; D gene: -; CDR3 protein: CASSSQANQPQHF; CDR3 DNA: TGTGCCAGCAGTTCGCAGGCTAATCAGCCCCAGCATTTT
J gene: TRBJ1-1; clone size: -; V gene: TRBV5-1; D gene: TRBD1; CDR3 protein: CASSGGQGAWTEAFF; CDR3 DNA: TGCGCCAGCAGCGGGGGACAGGGGGCCTGGACTGAAGCTTTCTTT
J gene: TRBJ2-3; clone size: many; V gene: TRBV24-1; D gene: TRBD2; CDR3 protein: CATSDSASGLAGVPDTQYF; CDR3 DNA: TGTGCCACCAGTGATTCGGCTTCGGGACTAGCGGGAGTACCCGATACGCAGTATTTT
J gene: TRBJ2-1; clone size: many; V gene: TRBV7-2; D gene: -; CDR3 protein: CASSLGWGRGYNEQFF; CDR3 DNA: TGTGCCAGCAGCTTGGGTTGGGGCCGGGGGTACAATGAGCAGTTCTTC
J gene: TRBJ2-1; clone size: few; V gene: TRBV3-1; D gene: TRBD1; CDR3 protein: CASSQEVGQGYSYNEQFF; CDR3 DNA: TGTGCCAGCAGCCAAGAGGTTGGACAGGGGTACTCCTACAATGAGCAGTTCTTC
J gene: TRBJ2-5; clone size: few; V gene: TRBV16; D gene: -; CDR3 protein: CASSQLSRETQYF; CDR3 DNA: TGTGCCAGCAGCCAATTGTCGCGGGAGACCCAGTACTTC
J gene: TRBJ2-7; clone size: many; V gene: TRBV20-1; D gene: TRBD2; CDR3 protein: CSASSGSPFEQYF; CDR3 DNA: TGCAGTGCAAGTAGCGGGAGCCCTTTCGAGCAGTACTTC